The clone carrying this TCR beta chain was seen once. The data were obtained in a study of blood T cell repertoires in COVID-19. Study-wide background: COVID-19 samples from acute and convalescent phases originated in the United States, Italy and Spain. The cDNA or gDNA used as material had been derived from T cells, B-cell-depleted T cells, or PBMCs.

The V gene lost 5 bases and the J gene lost 6 bases, with 16 bases spanning the gap. The germline CDR1 and CDR2 sequences are SEHNR and FQNEAQ (reference sequence). CDR3 length equals 14 residues. Methods used by the authors: Reference gene primer amplification gave nucleated cell count estimates. Using immunoSEQ multiplex PCR, the repertoire was profiled, and TCRdb retains in-frame clones only, with some absent. For V, J and clone size, that table is used; D and trimming come from the DNA. The sample gives around 300,000 clones, 86% of which show up once; 2.5% to 3% is in the top ten. Sequencing was done on a sample of peripheral blood. The V and J genes are TRBV7-9 and TRBJ1-1, with D possibly being TRBD1 (6 bases). The TCR sequence derives from a woman aged 30 to 39 with active or convalescent COVID-19. The CDR3 DNA follows: TGTGCCAGCAGCCCTCCTGACAGGTCCCCTGAAGCTTTCTTT. Protein product: CASSPPDRSPEAFF.